A selection of T cell receptor beta chains follows, all from one sample in a study of blood T cell repertoires in COVID-19. Measured with immunoSEQ multiplex PCR; TCRdb has only the in-frame clones, and not every one. The sample includes about 67,000 clones, around nine tenths of them seen just once. The sample was peripheral blood. Receptor source: a woman of 80 years or more with acute or convalescent COVID-19. The CDR3 runs from the conserved cysteine through the conserved F or W. D genes are given only for firm matches. Some rows mark clone size as missing; the rest say once, few, many or name a class of expanded clone.

j_call | d_call | v_call | clone_size | cdr3_nt | cdr3_aa
TRBJ2-3 | - | TRBV7-3 | - | TGTGCCAGCAGCCAGGAGGGGACCACTCGTGGCACAGATACGCAGTATTTT | CASSQEGTTRGTDTQYF
TRBJ1-2 | - | TRBV19 | - | TGTGCCAGCCGGACAGCCCTCCGTGGCTACACCTTC | CASRTALRGYTF
TRBJ2-2 | - | TRBV19 | - | TGTGCCAGTAGTTCTCCAGGCCTCGCTCTCAACACCGGGGAGCTGTTTTTT | CASSSPGLALNTGELFF
TRBJ2-7 | - | TRBV7-2 | - | TGTGCCAGCAGCTTAACCCAGGGAGGCTTGGTCGAGCAGTACTTC | CASSLTQGGLVEQYF
TRBJ1-1 | - | TRBV4-1 | - | TGCGCCAGCAGCCAAGCTCGGGGTTCGATCACTGAAGCTTTCTTT | CASSQARGSITEAFF
TRBJ2-1 | TRBD2 | TRBV5-6 | - | TGTGCCAGCAGCCCCGCTGGGGGGGGCTCCTACAATGAGCAGTTCTTC | CASSPAGGGSYNEQFF
TRBJ2-5 | TRBD2 | TRBV7-2 | few | TGTGCCAGCAGCTTACAACTAGCGGGAGGCGAGACCCAGTACTTC | CASSLQLAGGETQYF
TRBJ1-5 | - | TRBV7-9 | - | TGTGCCAGCAGCTTAGACCGAGATCAGCCCCAGCATTTT | CASSLDRDQPQHF
TRBJ1-4 | TRBD1 | TRBV2 | - | TGTGCCAGCAGTGAAAGTTTGTCAGGGGGTGAAAAACTGTTTTTT | CASSESLSGGEKLFF
TRBJ1-1 | - | TRBV20-1 | - | TGCAGTGCTAGTCGGGACACGAACACTGAAGCTTTCTTT | CSASRDTNTEAFF
TRBJ1-2 | - | TRBV14 | - | TGTGCCAGCAGCCAGTTCCAGGGGTGGAACTATGGCTACACCTTC | CASSQFQGWNYGYTF
TRBJ1-1 | - | TRBV15 | - | TGTGCCACCAGCAGAGATCCGGCGAGGGCCACTGAAGCTTTCTTT | CATSRDPARATEAFF
TRBJ2-4 | - | TRBV19 | - | TGTGCCAGTAGTATTGCCGGTGACATCCTAGCCAAAAACATTCAGTACTTC | CASSIAGDILAKNIQYF
TRBJ1-1 | - | TRBV7-2 | - | TGTGCCAGCAGCCAACTGACCGGGACAAAGTCTTTCTTT | CASSQLTGTKSFF
TRBJ2-3 | - | TRBV24-1 | many | TGTGCCACCAGTGATTTGACAGGGAACACAGATACGCAGTATTTT | CATSDLTGNTDTQYF
TRBJ2-5 | - | TRBV5-1 | - | TGCGCCAGCAGCTTGGCCAGGGCTGAGACCCAGTACTTC | CASSLARAETQYF
TRBJ2-4 | - | TRBV28 | - | TGTGCCAGCAGTCCAACCATTAGTGAAAACATTCAGTACTTC | CASSPTISENIQYF
TRBJ1-4 | - | TRBV12-1 | - | TGTGCCAGCTACCCACATGAGGAGAACGCAACTAATGAAAAACTGTTTTTT | CASYPHEENATNEKLFF
TRBJ1-5 | - | TRBV3-1/TRBV3-2 | once | TGTGCCAGCAGCCAAGGTGCAGGTAGCAATCAGCCCCAGCATTTT | CASSQGAGSNQPQHF
TRBJ1-5 | - | TRBV3-1/TRBV3-2 | - | TGTGCCAGCAGCCCGGGACTAAATCAGCCCCAGCATTTT | CASSPGLNQPQHF
TRBJ1-3 | - | TRBV6-1 | - | TGTGCCAGCAGTGAACGGTCCTGGGGGCTCTCTGGAAACACCATATATTTT | CASSERSWGLSGNTIYF
TRBJ1-5 | - | TRBV6-5 | - | TGTGCCAGCAACGACATGAGTCAGCCCCAGCATTTT | CASNDMSQPQHF
TRBJ1-2 | - | TRBV29-1 | few | TGCAGCGTTGGAACGGGGGGCTTTGGCTACACCTTC | CSVGTGGFGYTF
TRBJ1-1 | - | TRBV19 | - | TGTGCCAGTAGGTTGGGGCGGAGTGATGTAGCTTTCTTT | CASRLGRSDVAFF
TRBJ1-2 | - | TRBV7-2 | - | TGTGCCAGCAGCTTAGGGACTGATTATGGCTACACCTTC | CASSLGTDYGYTF
TRBJ1-1 | - | TRBV7-8 | - | TGTGCCAGCAGCTTAGCGAGGAGGAAGGACACTGAAGCTTTCTTT | CASSLARRKDTEAFF
TRBJ1-2 | - | TRBV18 | once | TGTGCCAGCTCACCACCCCAGGACTATGGCTACACCTTC | CASSPPQDYGYTF
TRBJ2-5 | - | TRBV3-1/TRBV3-2 | - | TGTGCCAGCAGCCAAGTTCTGGGCTGGCAAGAGACCCAGTACTTC | CASSQVLGWQETQYF
TRBJ2-7 | - | TRBV12-3/TRBV12-4 | - | TGTGCCAGCAGTTTCACAGGTAACGAGCAGTACTTC | CASSFTGNEQYF
TRBJ2-7 | TRBD2 | TRBV7-2 | - | TGTGCCAGCAGCTTAGCTGGTAGCGGGAGTCTTTACGAGCAGTACTTC | CASSLAGSGSLYEQYF
TRBJ1-2 | - | TRBV28 | - | TGTGCCAGCAGCCTAGGTGCGGTATCCTATGGCTACACCTTC | CASSLGAVSYGYTF
TRBJ1-6 | TRBD1 | TRBV2 | - | TGTGCCAGTACCCAACAGGGGATCAATTCACCCCTCCACTTT | CASTQQGINSPLHF
TRBJ2-2 | - | TRBV6-5 | - | TGTGCCAGCAGTTACTCGTATTTTAGCGGTACCGGGGAGCTGTTTTTT | CASSYSYFSGTGELFF
TRBJ2-7 | - | TRBV7-9 | - | TGTGCCAGCAGCCGCTCCGAGGTGGGCGAGCAGTACTTC | CASSRSEVGEQYF
TRBJ2-3 | - | TRBV7-6 | - | TGTGCCAGCAAGGGGAGCACAGATACGCAGTATTTT | CASKGSTDTQYF
TRBJ2-1 | - | TRBV3-1/TRBV3-2 | - | TGTGCCAGCAGCCAAGATGAAGCCAATGAGCAGTTCTTC | CASSQDEANEQFF
TRBJ1-5 | - | TRBV2 | - | TGTGCCAGCGGAGACAGCAATCAGCCCCAGCATTTT | CASGDSNQPQHF
TRBJ1-5 | - | TRBV18 | - | TGTGCCAGCTCACCACGGGGAGCCGGGAGGGCGGATCAGCCCCAGCATTTT | CASSPRGAGRADQPQHF
TRBJ1-1 | TRBD1 | TRBV28 | - | TGTGCCACCAGGGGGCGGCCTGAAGCTTTCTTT | CATRGRPEAFF
TRBJ2-5 | TRBD1 | TRBV19 | - | TGTGCCAGTAGTATGGACAGGGGTAGGGAGACCCAGTACTTC | CASSMDRGRETQYF
TRBJ2-5 | TRBD2 | TRBV7-9 | - | TGTGCCAGCAGCTTAGGCGTAAGCGGGGGGGCCTGGGAGACCCAGTACTTC | CASSLGVSGGAWETQYF